This T cell receptor beta chain was obtained from a study of blood T cell repertoires in COVID-19. At the level of the study: Acute and convalescent COVID-19 samples came from the United States, Italy and Spain. The cDNA or gDNA used as material had been derived from T cells, B-cell-depleted T cells, or PBMCs.

In the study's own analysis: Scientists estimated how many nucleated cells there were by amplifying reference gene primers. The method was immunoSEQ multiplex PCR; TCRdb's version includes in-frame clones alone and lacks a portion of them. Clone size and V and J calls were adopted from that table, with D and trimming inferred from the DNA. The table has around 150,000 clones, about 79% seen once. The sequence was collected from an elderly woman with active or convalescent COVID-19. The sequenced sample was peripheral blood.

The CDR3 coding sequence is TGTGCCAGCTCCGGGACAGAGAATTCACCCCTCCACTTT. Protein sequence: CASSGTENSPLHF. This chain joins TRBV28 and TRBJ1-6; 7 nucleotides agree with TRBD1. Unmatched junction bases numbered 5, after V lost 8 bases and J lost 7 bases. Germline V lookup: CDR1 MDHEN, CDR2 SYDVKM. This CDR3 is 13 amino acids long.